A single sample gave rise to the 9 T cell receptor beta chains below, sequenced in a study of monozygotic twins with cystic fibrosis. Assay used: immunoSEQ multiplex PCR; TCRdb lists only in-frame clones, some missing. The sample contains over 30,000 clones, around 90% of which appear only once. Specimen: blood. The receptors shown here come from a boy aged 2 to 10 with cystic fibrosis.

This clone was recorded once. V usage is TRBV5-6 and J usage is TRBJ1-2; the D gene is possibly TRBD1 (5 bases). This CDR3 has 15 residues. Germline CDR1 reads SGHDT; CDR2 reads YYEEEE. The ends were cut back, 3 bases at V and 0 bases at J, with 12 bases in the middle. Here the CDR3 DNA reads TGTGCCAGCAGCTATTCGACAGCTACTAACTATGGCTACACCTTC. Protein product: CASSYSTATNYGYTF.

This clone was recorded once. The chain uses TRBV13 and TRBJ2-4, with D perhaps given as TRBD1 or TRBD2 (5 bases each). V lost 2 bases and J 1 base, leaving 15 bases between the germline ends. Germline V gene lookup returns CDR1 PRHDT and CDR2 FYEKMQ (reference sequence). This CDR3 comprises 17 residues. The CDR3 bases are TGTGCCAGCAGCTTACTAGGGGACCTGGGTGCCAAAAACATTCAGTACTTC. This encodes CASSLLGDLGAKNIQYF.

CDR3 protein: CASSLVGPYEQYF. The CDR3 DNA reads TGTGCCAGCAGCTTAGTGGGGCCCTACGAGCAGTACTTC. The chain has TRBV7-9 and TRBJ2-7; TRBD1 is a possible D gene (5 bases). Germline loops: CDR1 SEHNR, CDR2 FQNEAQ (reference sequence). There are 13 residues in the CDR3. Trimming left V 1 base short and J 2 bases short, with 6 bases between. Based on the CDR3 plus reference TRBV7-9 and TRBJ2-7, the full variable domain is DTGVSQNPRHKITKRGQNVTFRCDPISEHNRLYWYRQTLGQGPEFLTYFQNEAQLEKSRLLSDRFSAERPKGSFSTLEIQRTEQGDSAMYLCASSLVGPYEQYFGPGTRLTVT.

V usage is TRBV7-9 and J usage is TRBJ1-2; unclear D gene. Germline CDR1 and CDR2: SEHNR and FQNEAQ (reference sequence). V was clipped by 5 bases and J by 11 bases, with 27 bases between them. The CDR3 is 16 residues long. CDR3 coding DNA: TGTGCCAGCAGCCCAGGTCATCGGGAAGATATGGTCGGGTACACCTTC. As protein: CASSPGHREDMVGYTF.

The V and J genes are TRBV7-3 and TRBJ2-1, with TRBD1 matching over 9 bases. Germline CDR1 and CDR2: SGHTA and FQGTGA. Trimming at V came to 5 bases and at J to 5 bases, leaving 1 base not matched to a gene. The CDR3 totals 13 residues. The CDR3 sequence is CASSRTGDNEQFF. CDR3 DNA sequence: TGTGCCAGCAGCAGGACAGGGGACAATGAGCAGTTCTTC.

V and J are TRBV5-1 and TRBJ2-2; the D is unclear. Germline V gene data show CDR1 as SGHRS and CDR2 as YFSETQ. Deletions cut 0 bases from V and 4 bases from J, with 7 bases between. The CDR3 is 14 amino acids. The CDR3 spells CASSLGLSTGELFF. Here the CDR3 DNA reads TGCGCCAGCAGCTTGGGCCTTTCCACCGGGGAGCTGTTTTTT.

In this sample, this clone turned up a few times. The J gene is TRBJ2-7, the V gene TRBV19, with 8 bases identical to TRBD1. The CDR3 length is 16 residues. Germline-derived CDR1 and CDR2 are LNHDA and SQIVND (reference sequence). The J segment lost 4 bases and the V segment lost 3 bases, leaving 11 bases of the junction unmatched. CDR3 residues: CASSILAGQGEYEQYF. CDR3 DNA: TGTGCCAGTAGTATCCTAGCCGGACAGGGAGAATACGAGCAGTACTTC.

This clone has a single count. The chain links TRBV14 to TRBJ1-2; 8 bases map to TRBD1. Germline loops: CDR1 SGHDN, CDR2 FVKESK. V lost 5 bases, J lost 3 bases, and 8 bases stayed unmatched. CDR3 size: 15 residues. The CDR3 DNA reads TGTGCCAGCAGCGGGGCCAGGGGGCCGTACTATGGCTACACCTTC. Its translation: CASSGARGPYYGYTF.

The chain joins TRBV13 to TRBJ2-7; 7 nucleotides line up with TRBD2. Germline trimming cut 5 bases from V and 0 bases from J; bases unmatched to any gene: 7. The CDR3 has 15 amino acids. CDR1 PRHDT and CDR2 FYEKMQ come from the germline V gene (reference sequence). The CDR3: CASSLADTVSYEQYF. The CDR3 nucleotides read TGTGCCAGCAGCCTAGCGGACACCGTCTCCTACGAGCAGTACTTC.